The 23 T cell receptor beta chains given below trace back to one sample, sequenced in a study of cytomegalovirus exposure and HLA in healthy donors. PCR used 60 Vbeta primers and 13 Jbeta primers. The data were produced by immunoSEQ multiplex PCR, yet TCRdb's version contains in-frame clones alone and is incomplete. The sample consists of 120,000 or so clones, approximately 78% of them appearing once. The sequenced material came from PBMCs. The receptors shown here come from a woman aged 40-49 years in good health and CMV-seronegative.

Points on this clone: Other DNA sequences from this sample encode an identical CDR3 as well. The chain employs TRBV7-2 and TRBJ1-5; D call uncertain. The CDR3 is made up of 13 amino acids. Trimming removed 2 bases from V and 5 bases from J, with 7 bases in between. Germline CDR1 reads SGHTA; CDR2 reads FQGNSA. The CDR3 protein is CASSLWRDQPQHF. The DNA of the CDR3 is TGTGCCAGCAGCTTATGGAGGGATCAGCCCCAGCATTTT.

This clone has just a few counts. The chain links TRBV28 to TRBJ1-2; D call uncertain. V was clipped by 6 bases and J by 5 bases, with 10 bases between them. Germline values: CDR1 MDHEN, CDR2 SYDVKM. The CDR3 has 12 amino acids. For the CDR3, the DNA is TGTGCCAGCAGCCTAGCCGCATATGGCTACACCTTC. Its translation: CASSLAAYGYTF.

J is TRBJ2-4 and V is TRBV28, with TRBD2 matching 7 bases. This CDR3 spans 15 amino acids. CDR1 and CDR2 from the germline V gene are MDHEN and SYDVKM. The J segment lost 0 bases and the V segment lost 6 bases, leaving 5 bases of the junction unmatched. CDR3 amino acids: CASSWRGIAKNIQYF. The DNA of the CDR3 is TGTGCCAGCAGCTGGCGGGGGATAGCCAAAAACATTCAGTACTTC.

The chain joins TRBV7-2 to TRBJ1-4, with TRBD1 as a possible D gene (5 bases). The CDR3 has 17 residues. Germline values: CDR1 SGHTA, CDR2 FQGNSA. The V gene lost 3 bases and the J gene lost 3 bases, with 17 bases spanning the gap. CDR3 amino acids: CASSFGAGPRANEKLFF. CDR3 coding DNA: TGTGCCAGCAGCTTTGGGGCGGGGCCGAGGGCTAATGAAAAACTGTTTTTT.

CDR3 sequence (DNA): TGTGCCAGCAGTTCAACCGGGACAGGGGCTAACTATGGCTACACCTTC. This codes for CASSSTGTGANYGYTF. The V gene is TRBV27, the J gene TRBJ1-2; 10 bases are shared with TRBD1. V trimming: 4 bases; J trimming: 0 bases; junction bases outside the gene matches: 5. CDR1 MNHEY and CDR2 SMNVEV come from the germline V gene (reference sequence). The CDR3 spans 16 residues.

About this clone itself: The identical CDR3 is also encoded by other nucleotide sequences in the sample. This chain links TRBV18 with TRBJ1-5, with 7 bases aligning to TRBD1. CDR3 length equals 13 residues. In germline, CDR1 is KGHSH, CDR2 LQKENI. V gave up 5 bases and J gave up 2 bases; unmatched junction bases: 0. The CDR3 is CASSTGGNQPQHF. CDR3 bases: TGTGCCAGCTCAACAGGGGGCAATCAGCCCCAGCATTTT.

The chain combines TRBV28 with TRBJ1-1, with D perhaps matching TRBD1 (5 bases). The CDR3 length is 13 residues. Germline V gene sequence: CDR1 MDHEN, CDR2 SYDVKM. Trimming took off 3 bases at V and 1 base at J, with 6 bases between the two ends. The CDR3 sequence: CASSFQGNTEAFF. The CDR3 bases are TGTGCCAGCAGTTTCCAGGGGAACACTGAAGCTTTCTTT.

The J gene is TRBJ2-1, the V gene TRBV10-3; 15 bases are a match to TRBD2. There are 18 residues in the CDR3. CDR1 is ENHRY and CDR2 is SYGVKD in the germline V gene. J was trimmed by 0 bases and V by 6 bases; bases with no gene match: 6. This CDR3 reads CAIRTGTSGRRSYNEQFF. The CDR3 nucleotides read TGTGCCATCAGAACCGGGACTAGCGGGAGGCGCTCCTACAATGAGCAGTTCTTC.

The rearrangement joins TRBV28 to TRBJ2-5; TRBD1 matches 7 bases. J was trimmed by 0 bases and V by 3 bases; bases with no gene match: 7. Germline V gives CDR1 MDHEN, CDR2 SYDVKM. The CDR3 consists of 16 residues. CDR3: CASSLLDREYQETQYF. The CDR3 bases are TGTGCCAGCAGTTTGCTTGACAGGGAGTACCAAGAGACCCAGTACTTC.

This clone occurred a few times. V is TRBV4-3 and J is TRBJ2-3; no definite D call. The V end was cut by 0 bases, the J end by 0 bases, with 10 bases between. This CDR3 is built from 16 residues. Germline values: CDR1 LGHNA, CDR2 YSLEER. Written as DNA, the CDR3 is TGCGCCAGCAGCCAAGAGCTCCGACAAAGCACAGATACGCAGTATTTT. Its translation: CASSQELRQSTDTQYF.

V usage is TRBV10-1 and J usage is TRBJ1-1; 7 bases fit TRBD1. The CDR3 loop spans 13 amino acids. In germline, CDR1 is WNHNN, CDR2 SYGVQD (reference sequence). Unmatched junction bases numbered 8, after V lost 4 bases and J lost 9 bases. The CDR3 DNA reads TGCGCCAGCAGTGCCCCCGGGACAGTAAAAGCTTTCTTT. This translates into CASSAPGTVKAFF.

The chain carries TRBV2 and TRBJ2-3; D is perhaps TRBD1 (5 bases). Trimming pared 2 bases from V and 0 bases from J, leaving 12 bases between. CDR3 length: 16 amino acids. CDR1 is SNHLY, CDR2 FYNNEI, per germline. CDR3 sequence (DNA): TGTGCCAGCAGTGAACAGGGCAGTCCTAGCACAGATACGCAGTATTTT. Encoded protein: CASSEQGSPSTDTQYF. The full variable domain, rest sourced from reference TRBV2 and TRBJ2-3, is EPEVTQTPSHQVTQMGQEVILRCVPISNHLYFYWYRQILGQKVEFLVSFYNNEISEKSEIFDDQFSVERPDGSNFTLKIRSTKLEDSAMYFCASSEQGSPSTDTQYFGPGTRLTVL.

This clone was observed a handful of times. The rearrangement joins TRBV6-5 to TRBJ1-5; 7 bases agree with TRBD1. The V and J ends lost 9 bases and 2 bases, in that order; junction bases with no gene match: 4. The CDR3 length is 13 residues. Germline CDR1 is MNHEY and CDR2 is SVGAGI. CDR3 protein: CASSGGGNQPQHF. CDR3 bases: TGTGCCAGTTCAGGGGGAGGCAATCAGCCCCAGCATTTT.

This rearrangement joins TRBV6-1 to TRBJ1-6, with D possibly matching TRBD1 (5 bases). The CDR3 runs 13 residues. CDR1 MNHNS and CDR2 SASEGT come from the germline V gene. Trimming shortened V by 6 bases and J by 5 bases, and 8 bases separated the two germline ends. The CDR3 coding sequence is TGTGCCAGCAGCGGGGGGAATAATTCACCCCTCCACTTT. It is translated as CASSGGNNSPLHF.

The V call is TRBV19, the J call TRBJ2-7; 8 bases agree with TRBD1. The ends lost 5 bases at V and 2 bases at J; junction bases unmatched: 5. CDR1 and CDR2 from the germline V gene are LNHDA and SQIVND (reference sequence). The CDR3 loop spans 14 amino acids. CDR3 residues: CASSLRGLPYEQYF. The CDR3 nucleotides are TGTGCCAGTAGTCTCAGGGGGCTTCCCTACGAGCAGTACTTC.

This clone was seen only a few times. The genes are TRBV10-1 and TRBJ2-5; 9 bases are shared with TRBD1. CDR1 WNHNN and CDR2 SYGVQD come from the germline V gene (reference sequence). This CDR3 has 14 amino acids. J was trimmed by 4 bases and V by 4 bases; bases with no gene match: 4. As DNA, the CDR3 is TGCGCCAGCAGTGTGGGACAGGGAGGAGAGACCCAGTACTTC. Residues: CASSVGQGGETQYF.

The rearrangement links TRBV9 to TRBJ2-7, with TRBD2 identical over 7 bases. This CDR3 is 14 amino acids long. Looked up from germline, CDR1 is SGDLS and CDR2 is YYNGEE. Trimming at V came to 3 bases and at J to 3 bases, leaving 6 bases not matched to a gene. The CDR3 protein is CASSATSGDYEQYF. The CDR3 region has the DNA TGTGCCAGCAGCGCCACAAGCGGGGACTACGAGCAGTACTTC.

The rearrangement joins TRBV9 to TRBJ1-4; unclear D gene. The CDR3 is made up of 15 amino acids. Germline V gene lookup returns CDR1 SGDLS and CDR2 YYNGEE. V was trimmed by 0 bases and J by 4 bases, leaving 10 bases between them. CDR3 sequence: CASSVDSSYNEKLFF. The CDR3 bases are TGTGCCAGCAGCGTAGACAGCTCCTATAATGAAAAACTGTTTTTT.

On this clone itself: Mismatch with germline at one junction end may stem from a read error. The chain is built from TRBV5-1 and TRBJ2-1; 10 bases map to TRBD2. The CDR3 extends over 16 amino acids. Germline CDR1 reads SGHRS; CDR2 reads YFSETQ. The CDR3 DNA reads as TGTGCCAGCAGCGTTCTAGCGGGAGCCGCCTACAATGAGCAGTTCTTC. Translating gives CASSVLAGAAYNEQFF.

The V gene is TRBV7-9, the J gene TRBJ2-5; no clear D. The J call may be in error: the DNA end matches TRBJ2-7 better. CDR3 size: 17 residues. CDR1 and CDR2 from the germline V gene are SEHNR and FQNEAQ (reference sequence). Here the CDR3 DNA reads TGTGCCAGCAGCTTAGCGTTGCAGGTTCAAAGGCCCTACGAGCAGTACTTC. This gives the protein CASSLALQVQRPYEQYF.

This clone was counted a few times. This chain joins TRBV28 and TRBJ1-1; D not resolved. The CDR3 totals 14 residues. CDR1 MDHEN and CDR2 SYDVKM come from the germline V gene. V lost 2 bases, J lost 0 bases, and 7 bases lay in between. CDR3 DNA sequence: TGTGCCAGCAGTTTAGGGAGCGTGAACACTGAAGCTTTCTTT. Translated: CASSLGSVNTEAFF.

The chain joins TRBV7-9 to TRBJ1-2; D is unclear. V dropped 1 base and J dropped 10 bases, with 4 bases sitting between them. The germline V gene has CDR1 SEHNR and CDR2 FQNEAQ (reference sequence). This CDR3 region has 10 residues. The CDR3 here is CASSLDTYTF. The CDR3 region has the DNA TGTGCCAGCAGCTTAGACACCTACACCTTC.

This clone was detected only once. V and J are TRBV15 and TRBJ2-7; D unclear. Germline CDR1 reads LNHNV; CDR2 reads YYDKDF (reference sequence). The CDR3 sequence is 13 residues long. Trimming took 5 bases from V and 3 from J, leaving 11 bases between them. The CDR3 loop is CATSPDWNYEQYF. The DNA for the CDR3 is TGTGCCACCAGCCCTGACTGGAACTACGAGCAGTACTTC. The whole variable domain, remainder taken from reference TRBV15 and TRBJ2-7, is DAMVIQNPRYQVTQFGKPVTLSCSQTLNHNVMYWYQQKSSQAPKLLFHYYDKDFNNEADTPDNFQSRRPNTSFCFLDIRSPGLGDTAMYLCATSPDWNYEQYFGPGTRLTVT.